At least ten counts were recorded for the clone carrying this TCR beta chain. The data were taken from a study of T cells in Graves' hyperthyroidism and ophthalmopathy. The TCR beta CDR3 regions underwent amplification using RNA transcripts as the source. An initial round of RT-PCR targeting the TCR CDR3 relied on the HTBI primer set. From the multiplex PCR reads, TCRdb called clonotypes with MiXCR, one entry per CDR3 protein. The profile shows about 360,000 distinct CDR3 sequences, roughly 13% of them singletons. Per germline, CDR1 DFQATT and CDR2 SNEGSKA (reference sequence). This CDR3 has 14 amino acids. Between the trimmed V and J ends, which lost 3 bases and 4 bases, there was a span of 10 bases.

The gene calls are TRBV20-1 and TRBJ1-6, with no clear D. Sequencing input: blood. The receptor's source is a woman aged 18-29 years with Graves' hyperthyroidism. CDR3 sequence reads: CSASPGRYNSPLHF. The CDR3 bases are TGCAGTGCTAGTCCCGGGCGTTATAATTCACCCCTCCACTTT.